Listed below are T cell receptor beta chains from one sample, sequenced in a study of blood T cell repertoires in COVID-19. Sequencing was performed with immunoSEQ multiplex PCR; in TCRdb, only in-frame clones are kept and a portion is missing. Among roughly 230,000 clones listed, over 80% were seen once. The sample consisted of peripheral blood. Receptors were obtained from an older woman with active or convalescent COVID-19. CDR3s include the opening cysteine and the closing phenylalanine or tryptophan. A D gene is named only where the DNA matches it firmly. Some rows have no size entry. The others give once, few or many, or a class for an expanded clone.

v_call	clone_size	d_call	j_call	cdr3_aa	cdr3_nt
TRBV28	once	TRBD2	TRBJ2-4	CASSPPAGGKNIQYF	TGTGCCAGCAGCCCACCAGCGGGAGGTAAAAACATTCAGTACTTC
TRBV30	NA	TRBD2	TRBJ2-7	CAWSYPGLAGNYEQYF	TGTGCCTGGAGTTATCCGGGACTAGCGGGGAACTACGAGCAGTACTTC
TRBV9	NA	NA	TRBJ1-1	CASSVVQQLNTEAFF	TGTGCCAGCAGCGTAGTTCAACAGCTGAACACTGAAGCTTTCTTT
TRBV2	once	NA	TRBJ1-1	CASSFGQPNTEAFF	TGTGCCAGCAGTTTCGGACAGCCCAACACTGAAGCTTTCTTT
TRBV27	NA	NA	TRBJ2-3	CASHPQRYISATSSTDTQYF	TGTGCCAGTCACCCTCAGAGGTATATTAGCGCTACATCTAGCACAGATACGCAGTATTTT
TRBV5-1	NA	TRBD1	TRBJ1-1	CASSIGQDTEAFF	TGCGCCAGCAGCATCGGACAGGACACTGAAGCTTTCTTT
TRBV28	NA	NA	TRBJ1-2	CASTLGGGYTF	TGTGCCAGCACCCTGGGGGGGGGCTACACCTTC
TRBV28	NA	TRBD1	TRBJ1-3	CASSLPTGDSGNTIYF	TGTGCCAGCAGTCTCCCTACAGGGGACTCTGGAAACACCATATATTTT
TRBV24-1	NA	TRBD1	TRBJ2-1	CATSDLPGQGARNEQFF	TGTGCCACCAGTGATTTGCCGGGACAGGGGGCGAGGAATGAGCAGTTCTTC
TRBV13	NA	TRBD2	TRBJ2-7	CASSLSRTGSGVSYEQYF	TGTGCCAGCAGCTTATCTCGAACAGGAAGCGGGGTATCCTACGAGCAGTACTTC
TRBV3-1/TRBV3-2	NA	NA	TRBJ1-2	CASSQNRENYGYTF	TGTGCCAGCAGCCAGAACAGGGAAAACTATGGCTACACCTTC
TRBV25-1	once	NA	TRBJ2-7	CASSEFAKEEQYF	TGTGCCAGCAGTGAATTTGCTAAGGAGGAGCAGTACTTC
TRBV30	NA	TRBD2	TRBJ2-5	CAWNVGRAVETQYF	TGTGCCTGGAATGTCGGGAGGGCCGTCGAGACCCAGTACTTC
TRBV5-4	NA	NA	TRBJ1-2	CASNHGVDPYGYTF	TGTGCCAGCAACCACGGGGTGGACCCCTATGGCTACACCTTC
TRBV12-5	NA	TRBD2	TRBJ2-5	CASGLPRREQETQYF	TGTGCTAGTGGTTTGCCTCGGCGGGAGCAAGAGACCCAGTACTTC
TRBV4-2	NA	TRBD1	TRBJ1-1	CASSQRLTGDTEAFF	TGTGCCAGCAGCCAACGCCTGACAGGGGACACTGAAGCTTTCTTT
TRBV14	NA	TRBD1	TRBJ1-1	CASSQRGTAVAFF	TGTGCCAGCAGCCAGAGAGGGACAGCGGTAGCTTTCTTT
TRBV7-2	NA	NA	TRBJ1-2	CASSSRGGRNYGYTF	TGTGCCAGCAGCTCTAGGGGGGGGCGGAACTATGGCTACACCTTC
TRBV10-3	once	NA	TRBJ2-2	CAIRRQGGTGELFF	TGTGCCATCAGGCGGCAGGGCGGCACCGGGGAGCTGTTTTTT
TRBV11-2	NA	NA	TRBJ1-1	CATGRGSSEAFF	TGTGCCACCGGTCGGGGGTCGTCTGAAGCTTTCTTT
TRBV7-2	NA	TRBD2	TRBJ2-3	CASSFGLARHTDTQYF	TGTGCCAGCAGCTTTGGACTAGCGCGGCACACAGATACGCAGTATTTT
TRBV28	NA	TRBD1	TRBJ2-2	CASSSLGARGGGGELFF	TGTGCCAGCAGTTCCCTGGGGGCGCGAGGGGGCGGCGGGGAGCTGTTTTTT
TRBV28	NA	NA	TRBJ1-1	CASSFPFRVTEAFF	TGTGCCAGCAGTTTTCCCTTCAGGGTTACTGAAGCTTTCTTT
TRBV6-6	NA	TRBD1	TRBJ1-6	CASSSVQGARNSPLHF	TGTGCCAGCAGTTCGGTACAGGGGGCGAGGAATTCACCCCTCCACTTT
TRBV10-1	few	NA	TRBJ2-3	CASSLASGGGGDTQYF	TGCGCCAGCAGTCTGGCCTCAGGAGGTGGTGGAGATACGCAGTATTTT
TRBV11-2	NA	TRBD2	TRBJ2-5	CASSLETSGGETQYF	TGTGCCAGCAGCTTAGAAACTAGCGGGGGAGAGACCCAGTACTTC
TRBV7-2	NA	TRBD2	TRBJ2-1	CASGSSGAYNEQFF	TGTGCCAGCGGGTCTAGCGGCGCCTACAATGAGCAGTTCTTC
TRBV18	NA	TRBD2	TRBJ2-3	CASSSWTSGSTDTQYF	TGTGCCAGCTCATCATGGACTAGCGGGAGCACAGATACGCAGTATTTT
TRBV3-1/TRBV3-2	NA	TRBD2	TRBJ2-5	CASSQDQAGYQETQYF	TGTGCCAGCAGCCAAGATCAAGCGGGGTACCAAGAGACCCAGTACTTC
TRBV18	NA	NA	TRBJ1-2	CASSPPAGSRAIYGYTF	TGTGCCAGCTCACCACCGGCGGGGAGTAGGGCCATCTATGGCTACACCTTC
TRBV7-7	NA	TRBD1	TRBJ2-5	CASSVGTGVGETQYF	TGTGCTAGCAGCGTCGGGACAGGGGTGGGGGAGACCCAGTACTTC
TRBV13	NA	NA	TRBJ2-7	CASSLGNSYEQYF	TGTGCCAGCAGCTTAGGCAACTCCTACGAGCAGTACTTC
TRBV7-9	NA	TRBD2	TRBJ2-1	CASSLVLAGRDEQFF	TGTGCCAGCAGCTTAGTACTAGCGGGACGGGATGAGCAGTTCTTC
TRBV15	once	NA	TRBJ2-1	CATSRDLAGYNEQFF	TGTGCCACCAGCAGAGATTTGGCGGGCTACAATGAGCAGTTCTTC
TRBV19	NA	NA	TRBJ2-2	CASSRSRGSPGELFF	TGTGCCAGTAGTCGATCCAGGGGATCGCCCGGGGAGCTGTTTTTT
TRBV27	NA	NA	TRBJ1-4	CASSQAGGANKLFF	TGTGCCAGCAGCCAGGCCGGGGGGGCAAATAAACTGTTTTTT
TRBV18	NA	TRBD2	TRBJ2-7	CASSAGTSVYEQYF	TGTGCCAGCTCAGCCGGGACTAGCGTATACGAGCAGTACTTC
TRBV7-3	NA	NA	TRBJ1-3	CASSPAGGNTIYF	TGTGCCAGCAGCCCCGCCGGGGGAAACACCATATATTTT
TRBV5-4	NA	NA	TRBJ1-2	CASSSLRVGYTF	TGTGCCAGCAGCTCCCTCCGGGTAGGCTACACCTTC
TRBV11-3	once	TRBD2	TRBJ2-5	CASSRTAGGETQYF	TGTGCCAGCAGCCGCACCGCGGGAGGGGAGACCCAGTACTTC
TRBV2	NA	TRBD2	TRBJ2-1	CASSESLAGGDEQFF	TGTGCCAGCAGTGAATCTCTAGCGGGAGGCGATGAGCAGTTCTTC
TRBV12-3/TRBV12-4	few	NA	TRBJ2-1	CASRRDLSNEQFF	TGTGCCAGCAGGAGGGACTTGTCCAATGAGCAGTTCTTC
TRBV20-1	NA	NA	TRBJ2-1	CSAGHPQQFF	TGCAGTGCTGGGCATCCCCAGCAGTTCTTC
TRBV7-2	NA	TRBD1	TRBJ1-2	CASSLQTGVYGYTF	TGTGCCAGCAGCTTACAGACAGGGGTTTATGGCTACACCTTC
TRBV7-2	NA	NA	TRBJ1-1	CASSFQGWTEAFF	TGTGCCAGCAGTTTTCAGGGTTGGACTGAAGCTTTCTTT
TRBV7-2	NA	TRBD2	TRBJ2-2	CASSPGLSAGELFF	TGTGCCAGCAGCCCGGGACTAAGCGCCGGGGAGCTGTTTTTT
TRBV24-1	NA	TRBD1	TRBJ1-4	CATSDPRPGGDEKLFF	TGTGCCACCAGTGATCCCCGGCCAGGGGGCGATGAAAAACTGTTTTTT
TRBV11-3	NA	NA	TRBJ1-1	CASSSPWAVNTEAFF	TGTGCCAGCAGCTCACCCTGGGCCGTCAACACTGAAGCTTTCTTT
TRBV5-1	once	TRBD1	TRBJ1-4	CASSQRRDRRLNEKLFF	TGCGCCAGCAGCCAAAGGCGGGACAGGCGTCTTAACGAAAAACTGTTTTTT
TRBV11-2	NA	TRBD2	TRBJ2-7	CASSPGTSGIDEQYF	TGTGCCAGCAGCCCAGGGACTAGCGGGATTGACGAGCAGTACTTC
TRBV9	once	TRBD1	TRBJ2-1	CASSVAGTVNEQFF	TGTGCCAGCAGCGTAGCCGGGACAGTTAATGAGCAGTTCTTC
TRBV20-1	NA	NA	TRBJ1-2	CSASGVSEFYGYTF	TGCAGTGCTAGTGGCGTTTCGGAGTTTTATGGCTACACCTTC
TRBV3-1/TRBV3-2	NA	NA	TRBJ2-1	CASSQTGRGHNEQFF	TGTGCCAGCAGCCAAACGGGGCGGGGTCACAATGAGCAGTTCTTC
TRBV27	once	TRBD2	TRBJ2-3	CASRAYPLRGDTDTQYF	TGTGCCAGCAGGGCGTACCCTTTGCGGGGGGACACAGATACGCAGTATTTT
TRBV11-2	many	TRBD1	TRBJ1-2	CASSLVIDRGYGYTF	TGTGCCAGCAGCTTAGTTATCGACAGGGGGTATGGCTACACCTTC
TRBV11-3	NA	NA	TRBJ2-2	CASSSIFGDLTGELFF	TGTGCCAGCAGCTCAATATTCGGGGATCTCACCGGGGAGCTGTTTTTT
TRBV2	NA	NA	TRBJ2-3	CASRGDFSTDTQYF	TGTGCCAGCAGGGGGGACTTCAGCACAGATACGCAGTATTTT
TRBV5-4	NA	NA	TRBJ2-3	CASSLAGSGTDTQYF	TGTGCCAGCAGCTTGGCGGGTTCGGGCACAGATACGCAGTATTTT
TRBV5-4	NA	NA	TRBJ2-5	CASSLAAGLNQETQYF	TGTGCCAGCAGCTTGGCCGCAGGCCTAAACCAAGAGACCCAGTACTTC